A single T cell receptor beta chain is shown here with its context. These data are taken from a study of blood T cells in healthy people across ages. Primers used in a second PCR of about 6 to 11 cycles were a sample-barcoded 5' primer and a J-beta primer mix. TCRdb reanalysed the 5' RACE reads using MiXCR and keeps one entry per CDR3 protein. The table shows some 1.5 million distinct CDR3 sequences, with roughly 28% occurring only once. Russia was home to the donors, healthy Caucasian individuals aged 6 to 90. Per-sample yields of isolated PBMCs were at least 6 million. This CDR3 has 15 amino acids. Germline CDR1 is SSHAT and CDR2 is FNYEAQ (reference sequence). V shed 5 bases and J 4 bases; nucleotides not matched to a gene: 9.

This sequence originates from a woman aged 25 to 39 in good health. Sequences were obtained from blood. The rearrangement joins TRBV7-7 to TRBJ2-5; TRBD1 agrees at 8 bases. The CDR3: CASSDRQGSGETQYF. DNA for the CDR3: TGTGCCAGCAGCGATCGACAGGGGTCGGGAGAGACCCAGTACTTC. Full variable domain (rest looked up from reference TRBV7-7 and TRBJ2-5): GAGVSQSPRYKVTKRGQDVTLRCDPISSHATLYWYQQALGQGPEFLTYFNYEAQPDKSGLPSDRFSAERPEGSISTLTIQRTEQRDSAMYRCASSDRQGSGETQYFGPGTRLLVL.